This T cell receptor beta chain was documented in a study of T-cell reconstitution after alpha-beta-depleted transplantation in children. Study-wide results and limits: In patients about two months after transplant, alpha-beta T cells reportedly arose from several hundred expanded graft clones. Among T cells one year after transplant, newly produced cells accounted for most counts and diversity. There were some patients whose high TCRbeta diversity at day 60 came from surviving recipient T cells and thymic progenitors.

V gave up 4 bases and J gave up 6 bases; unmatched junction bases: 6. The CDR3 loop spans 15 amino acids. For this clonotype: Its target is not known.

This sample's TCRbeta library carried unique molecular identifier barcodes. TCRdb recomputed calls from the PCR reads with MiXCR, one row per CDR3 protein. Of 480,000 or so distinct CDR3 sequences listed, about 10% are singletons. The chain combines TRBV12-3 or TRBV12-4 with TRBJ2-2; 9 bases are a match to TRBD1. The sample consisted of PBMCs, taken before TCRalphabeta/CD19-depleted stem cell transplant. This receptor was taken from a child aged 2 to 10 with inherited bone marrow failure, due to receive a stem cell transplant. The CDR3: CASSSPGQGSGELFF. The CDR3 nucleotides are TGTGCCAGCAGTTCCCCGGGACAGGGATCCGGGGAGCTGTTTTTT.